These 18 T cell receptor beta chains were all obtained from the same sample, sequenced in a study of CD8 T cells in ankylosing spondylitis. One entry per CDR3 protein results from TCRdb running MiXCR on the 5' RACE reads. The data show approximately 290,000 distinct CDR3 sequences, less than 25% seen once. Sequencing was carried out using blood, either unsorted or a sorted T cell fraction (not recorded which). These receptors came from a female donor with ankylosing spondylitis or in good health (not recorded which).

Only a few counts were recorded for this clonotype. The rearrangement uses TRBV12-3 or TRBV12-4 and TRBJ1-1; tentatively, D is TRBD1 (5 bases). The CDR3 covers 13 residues. V was cut by 6 bases and J by 2 bases, with 10 bases left in between. The CDR3 protein is CASRPGRNTEAFF. CDR3 bases: TGTGCCAGCAGGCCGGGACGTAACACTGAAGCTTTCTTT.

The gene calls are TRBV5-6 and TRBJ2-1, with TRBD1 identical over 10 bases. This CDR3 has 17 amino acids. V dropped 7 bases and J dropped 0; count of bases not matched to a gene: 10. Germline V CDR1 and CDR2: SGHDT, YYEEEE. The chain's CDR3 is CASAGTGDPNSYNEQFF. DNA of the CDR3: TGTGCCAGCGCCGGGACAGGGGACCCAAACTCCTACAATGAGCAGTTCTTC.

CDR3 DNA: TGTGCCAGCAGCCCCCCGGGGTTCGGTACGGATGAGCAGTTCTTC. This sequence encodes CASSPPGFGTDEQFF. The chain has TRBV11-3 and TRBJ2-1; a weak D match, TRBD2 (5 bases). This CDR3 region has 15 residues. V lost 5 bases to trimming and J lost 8 bases, with 19 bases between them. Germline values: CDR1 SGHNT, CDR2 YENEEA.

This clonotype was detected only once. The rearrangement links TRBV12-3 or TRBV12-4 to TRBJ2-1; 8 nucleotides line up with TRBD1. V was clipped by 7 bases and J by 7 bases; unmatched bases: 15. The CDR3 runs 16 residues. The CDR3 DNA reads as TGTGCCAGCACCATTCTCGACAGGGGAATTAGGAATGAGCAGTTCTTC. Residues: CASTILDRGIRNEQFF.

The gene calls are TRBV29-1 and TRBJ1-1; 7 bases agree with TRBD1. J gave up 0 bases and V 7 bases, and 5 bases lay outside the gene matches. The length of the CDR3 is 13 residues. Germline CDR1 SQVTM, CDR2 ANQGSEA. Here the CDR3 reads CSAETGMNTEAFF. CDR3 nucleotides: TGCAGCGCAGAGACAGGGATGAACACTGAAGCTTTCTTT. Combining the CDR3 with reference TRBV29-1 and TRBJ1-1 gives the whole variable domain SAVISQKPSRDICQRGTSLTIQCQVDSQVTMMFWYRQQPGQSLTLIATANQGSEATYESGFVIDKFPISRPNLTFSTLTVSNMSPEDSSIYLCSAETGMNTEAFFGQGTRLTVV.

This clonotype has only a few counts. The rearrangement uses TRBV4-3 and TRBJ2-3, with 8 bases identical to TRBD2. Germline V gene sequence: CDR1 LGHNA, CDR2 YSLEER. The length of the CDR3 is 16 residues. After removal of 0 bases from V and 3 bases from J, the junction contained 5 bases not matched to a gene. As DNA, the CDR3 is TGCGCCAGCAGCCAAGAAAGCGGGAGCGAGACAGATACGCAGTATTTT. Protein sequence: CASSQESGSETDTQYF.

The chain uses TRBV6-2 or TRBV6-3 and TRBJ2-7; either TRBD1 or TRBD2 may fit D (5 bases each). Trimming cost V 10 bases and J 5 bases, with 18 bases left between them. This CDR3 is built from 13 residues. Germline V gene data show CDR1 as MNHEY and CDR2 as SVGEGT. The CDR3 DNA follows: TGTGCCACCCTCCGGGACCAAGCCCACGAGCAGTACTTC. Translation: CATLRDQAHEQYF.

This clonotype was detected many times. The chain carries TRBV12-3 or TRBV12-4 and TRBJ1-4, with 8 bases matching TRBD1. V gave up 2 bases and J gave up 8 bases; unmatched junction bases: 4. This CDR3 has 14 residues. DNA for the CDR3: TGTGCCAGCAGTTTACCGACAGGGGTGGAAAAACTGTTTTTT. Residues: CASSLPTGVEKLFF.

This clonotype has ten or more counts. The V call is TRBV15, the J call TRBJ2-3; 9 nucleotides align to TRBD2. CDR3 length: 16 residues. V was clipped by 5 bases and J by 1 base; unmatched bases: 7. Germline V gene data show CDR1 as LNHNV and CDR2 as YYDKDF (reference sequence). Written as DNA, the CDR3 is TGTGCCACCAGCTTTGGGCGGACTAGCGGCACAGATACGCAGTATTTT. Translated, it gives CATSFGRTSGTDTQYF.

The chain combines TRBV12-3 or TRBV12-4 with TRBJ2-7; a weak D match, TRBD2 (6 bases). V was shortened by 3 bases and J by 7 bases, with 16 bases between the two germline ends. This CDR3 is built from 14 residues. CDR3 protein: CASSLSGEGREQYF. For the CDR3, the DNA is TGTGCCAGCAGTTTGTCGGGAGAAGGTCGGGAGCAGTACTTC.

This clonotype was seen ten or more times. The DNA for the CDR3 is TGTGCTAGTGGTCCCGGGACGGTTTATCAGCCCCAGCATTTT. As protein: CASGPGTVYQPQHF. The chain recombines TRBV12-5 with TRBJ1-5; perhaps TRBD1 as D (5 bases). V was trimmed by 5 bases and J by 5 bases, leaving 13 bases between them. CDR3 length: 14 residues. Germline assignment: CDR1 LGHNT and CDR2 FRNRAP. The variable domain in full, completed from reference TRBV12-5 and TRBJ1-5, reads DARVTQTPRHKVTEMGQEVTMRCQPILGHNTVFWYRQTMMQGLELLAYFRNRAPLDDSGMPKDRFSAEMPDATLATLKIQPSEPRDSAVYFCASGPGTVYQPQHFGDGTRLSIL.

In its sample, this clonotype was seen a few times. The genes are TRBV6-1 and TRBJ2-1; D is perhaps TRBD2 (6 bases). The CDR3 is 15 amino acids. Germline CDR1 reads MNHNS; CDR2 reads SASEGT. Trimming stripped 7 bases from V and 6 bases from J, with 19 bases between. CDR3 residues: CASNAGTAITNEQFF. The CDR3 DNA follows: TGTGCCAGCAACGCCGGGACTGCTATAACCAATGAGCAGTTCTTC.

On this clonotype: The junction and the germline gene differ at one end; a read error may be behind it. This rearrangement joins TRBV6-2 or TRBV6-3 to TRBJ2-7; D not certain. This CDR3 has 13 amino acids. CDR1 MNHEY and CDR2 SVGEGT come from the germline V gene. As DNA, the CDR3 is TGTGCCAGCAGTTACGAGAGTTACGGAGAGAGTCTGTTC. Protein sequence: CASSYESYGESLF.

This clonotype was recorded a few times. DNA of the CDR3: TGCAGTGCTAACCGCCGACTAGCGGGAGTAGGCAATGAGCAGTTCTTC. Its translation: CSANRRLAGVGNEQFF. The chain joins TRBV20-1 to TRBJ2-1, with 12 bases that match TRBD2. The ends lost 4 bases at V and 6 bases at J; junction bases unmatched: 10. CDR1 DFQATT and CDR2 SNEGSKA come from the germline V gene (reference sequence). CDR3 size: 16 residues.

The CDR3 DNA reads as TGTGCCAGCAGTGCGGGCAGGGGAGGAAATGAAAAACTGTTTTTT. It codes for CASSAGRGGNEKLFF. The chain recombines TRBV28 with TRBJ1-4; maybe TRBD1 (6 bases). The V end lost 5 bases, the J end lost 5 bases, and 15 bases lay between the germline ends. The CDR3 extends over 15 amino acids. Germline V CDR1 and CDR2: MDHEN, SYDVKM.

The chain links TRBV9 to TRBJ2-1; no clear D gene. The V gene's germline CDR1 is SGDLS and CDR2 YYNGEE. This CDR3 spans 13 amino acids. Between the trimmed V and J ends, which lost 2 bases and 5 bases, there was a span of 8 bases. Here the CDR3 DNA reads TGTGCCAGCAGCGTTGGCAGCAACAATGAGCAGTTCTTC. Translating gives CASSVGSNNEQFF.

In this sample, this clonotype turned up many times. The genes are TRBV12-3 or TRBV12-4 and TRBJ2-1; D may be TRBD2 (6 bases). The CDR3 runs to 14 residues. V was pared by 1 base and J by 10 bases, with 14 bases between. As DNA, the CDR3 is TGTGCCAGCAGTTTAGAAGGGAGGTCGGGAGAGCAGTTCTTC. It codes for CASSLEGRSGEQFF.

This clonotype was observed a handful of times. This chain uses TRBV7-2 with TRBJ1-2, with D possibly matching TRBD1 (5 bases). Germline CDR1 is SGHTA and CDR2 is FQGNSA. V was shortened by 1 base and J by 7 bases, with 13 bases between the two germline ends. This CDR3 comprises 14 residues. The CDR3 here is CASSLDAGRGGYTF. CDR3 sequence (DNA): TGTGCCAGCAGCTTAGACGCAGGGCGCGGTGGCTACACCTTC.